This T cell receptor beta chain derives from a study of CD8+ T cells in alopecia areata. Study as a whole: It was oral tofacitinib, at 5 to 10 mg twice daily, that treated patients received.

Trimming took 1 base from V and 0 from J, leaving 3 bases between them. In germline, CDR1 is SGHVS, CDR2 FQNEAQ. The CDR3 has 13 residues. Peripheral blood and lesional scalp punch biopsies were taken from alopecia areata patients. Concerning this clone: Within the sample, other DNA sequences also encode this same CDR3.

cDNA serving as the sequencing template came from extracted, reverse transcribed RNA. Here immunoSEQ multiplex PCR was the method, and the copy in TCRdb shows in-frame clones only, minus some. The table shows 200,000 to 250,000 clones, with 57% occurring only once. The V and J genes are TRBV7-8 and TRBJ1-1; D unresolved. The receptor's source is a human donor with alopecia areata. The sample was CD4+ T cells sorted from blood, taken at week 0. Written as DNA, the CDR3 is TGTGCCAGCAGCTTAGGCATGAACACTGAAGCTTTCTTT. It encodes CASSLGMNTEAFF.